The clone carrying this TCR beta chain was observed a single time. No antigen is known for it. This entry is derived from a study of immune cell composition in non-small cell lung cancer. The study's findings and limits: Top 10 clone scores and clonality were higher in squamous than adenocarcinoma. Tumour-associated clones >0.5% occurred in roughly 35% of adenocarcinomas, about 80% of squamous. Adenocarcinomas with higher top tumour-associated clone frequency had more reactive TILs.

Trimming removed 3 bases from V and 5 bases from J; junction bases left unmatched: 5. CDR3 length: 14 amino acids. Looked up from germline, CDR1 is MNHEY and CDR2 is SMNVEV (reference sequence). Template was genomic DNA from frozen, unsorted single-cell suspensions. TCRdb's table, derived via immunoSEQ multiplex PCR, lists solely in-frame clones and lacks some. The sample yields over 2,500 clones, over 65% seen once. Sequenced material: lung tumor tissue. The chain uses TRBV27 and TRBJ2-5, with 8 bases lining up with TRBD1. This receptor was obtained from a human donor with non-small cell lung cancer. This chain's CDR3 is CASSLAGGRETQYF. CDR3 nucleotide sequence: TGTGCCAGCAGTTTGGCAGGGGGCCGGGAGACCCAGTACTTC.